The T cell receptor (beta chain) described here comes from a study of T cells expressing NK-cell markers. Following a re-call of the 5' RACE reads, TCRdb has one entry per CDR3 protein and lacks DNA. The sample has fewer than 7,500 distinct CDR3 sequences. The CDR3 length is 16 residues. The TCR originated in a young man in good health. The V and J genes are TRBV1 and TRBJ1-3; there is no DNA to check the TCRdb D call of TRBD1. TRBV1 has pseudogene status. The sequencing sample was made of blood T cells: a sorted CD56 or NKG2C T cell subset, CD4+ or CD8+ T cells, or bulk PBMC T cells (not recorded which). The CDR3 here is CTSSQGSTGGWNTIYF.